Below, 32 T cell receptor beta chains from the same sample are listed, as sequenced in a study of T cells in Graves' hyperthyroidism and ophthalmopathy. RNA transcripts gave rise to amplified TCR beta CDR3 regions. A set of HTBI primers served as the primers for a first-round RT-PCR of the TCR CDR3. TCRdb ran MiXCR on the multiplex PCR reads and lists one entry per CDR3 protein. This sample has 650,000 to 700,000 distinct CDR3 sequences, with roughly 17% found just once. Material: blood. Receptors originate from a man in his fifties or sixties with Graves' hyperthyroidism.

This clonotype was observed at least ten times. The chain combines TRBV19 with TRBJ2-3; no firm D call. The CDR3 runs to 14 residues. Germline V gives CDR1 LNHDA, CDR2 SQIVND (reference sequence). Between the trimmed V and J ends, which lost 5 bases and 0 bases, there was a span of 9 bases. CDR3 in amino acids: CASSPARSTDTQYF. DNA of the CDR3: TGTGCCAGTAGTCCGGCGCGGAGCACAGATACGCAGTATTTT.

This clonotype was counted ten times or more. CDR3: CASSVGTISEQYF. The CDR3 DNA follows: TGTGCCAGCAGCGTAGGTACTATCTCCGAGCAGTACTTC. The V and J genes are TRBV9 and TRBJ2-7, with no clear D. V was trimmed by 0 bases and J by 6 bases, leaving 10 bases between them. CDR1 is SGDLS, CDR2 YYNGEE, per germline. This CDR3 comprises 13 residues. Supplemented by reference TRBV9 and TRBJ2-7, the full variable domain reads DSGVTQTPKHLITATGQRVTLRCSPRSGDLSVYWYQQSLDQGLQFLIQYYNGEERAKGNILERFSAQQFPDLHSELNLSSLELGDSALYFCASSVGTISEQYFGPGTRLTVT.

Written as DNA, the CDR3 is TGTGCCAGCAGCACGGGACAGGCCTTTGAGCAGTACTTC. It yields the protein CASSTGQAFEQYF. The rearrangement links TRBV7-3 to TRBJ2-7; 8 nucleotides match TRBD1. The CDR3 runs 13 residues. From germline, CDR1 is SGHTA and CDR2 FQGTGA. V was clipped by 5 bases and J by 7 bases; unmatched bases: 7. Drawing the rest from reference TRBV7-3 and TRBJ2-7, the complete variable domain is GAGVSQTPSNKVTEKGKYVELRCDPISGHTALYWYRQSLGQGPEFLIYFQGTGAADDSGLPNDRFFAVRPEGSVSTLKIQRTERGDSAVYLCASSTGQAFEQYFGPGTRLTVT.

A few counts support this clonotype. The chain recombines TRBV28 with TRBJ1-1, with a tentative D call TRBD1 (5 bases). The CDR3 is made up of 14 amino acids. Germline loops: CDR1 MDHEN, CDR2 SYDVKM. V was cut by 2 bases and J by 5 bases, with 12 bases left in between. CDR3 in amino acids: CASSLLGVSTEAFF. The DNA of the CDR3 is TGTGCCAGCAGTTTACTGGGGGTTTCAACTGAAGCTTTCTTT.

This chain joins TRBV3-1 and TRBJ2-6; D gene ambiguous. Looked up from germline, CDR1 is LGHDT and CDR2 is YNNKEL (reference sequence). There are 14 residues in the CDR3. V shed 9 bases and J shed 2 bases, with 11 bases lying between them. The CDR3 loop is CASSKGTGANVLTF. Written as DNA, the CDR3 is TGTGCCAGTTCGAAAGGAACTGGGGCCAACGTCCTGACTTTC.

This clonotype was counted many times. A read error is likely, as this CDR3 ends without the conserved phenylalanine or tryptophan. The V and J genes are TRBV5-6 and TRBJ2-7, with 7 bases fitting TRBD2. The V segment lost 4 bases and the J segment 4 bases; nucleotides outside the gene matches: 8. The germline V gene has CDR1 SGHDT and CDR2 YYEEEE. The CDR3 contains 14 residues. The CDR3 reads CASSRVRERYEQYL. In DNA form, the CDR3 reads TGTGCCAGCAGCCGCGTGCGGGAGAGGTACGAGCAGTACCTC.

The chain recombines TRBV4-1 with TRBJ1-6; no definite D call. V shed 6 bases and J shed 7 bases, with 7 bases lying between them. Germline V gene data show CDR1 as MGHRA and CDR2 as YSYEKL. This CDR3 region has 12 residues. As DNA, the CDR3 is TGCGCCAGCAGAGTCGGAAATTCACCCCTCCACTTT. This encodes CASRVGNSPLHF.

This clonotype was recorded a few times. This clone may be a read error of a much larger clone one base away. The V gene is TRBV27, the J gene TRBJ2-3, with 7 bases matching TRBD2. Germline V lookup: CDR1 MNHEY, CDR2 SMNVEV (reference sequence). This CDR3 is built from 14 residues. Trimming took 8 bases from V and 3 from J; bases not matched to a gene: 8. Here the CDR3 reads CASGTREGTDTQYF. As DNA, the CDR3 is TGTGCCAGCGGTACCAGGGAGGGGACAGATACGCAGTATTTT.

This clonotype has more than one count but fewer than ten. The V gene is TRBV5-1, the J gene TRBJ2-5; TRBD1 might be the D (5 bases). Germline lookup yields CDR1 SGHRS and CDR2 YFSETQ. V was shortened by 3 bases and J by 2 bases, with 11 bases between the two germline ends. The CDR3 has 14 amino acids. The CDR3 sequence is CASSWKSGQETQYF. The CDR3 DNA reads as TGCGCCAGCAGCTGGAAGTCAGGGCAAGAGACCCAGTACTTC.

This clonotype has ten or more counts. The V call is TRBV12-3 or TRBV12-4, the J call TRBJ1-1; 9 nucleotides align to TRBD1. Germline trimming cut 5 bases from V and 1 base from J; bases unmatched to any gene: 8. This CDR3 has 16 residues. The CDR3 spells CASSRIDRGENTEAFF. CDR3 DNA: TGTGCCAGCAGTCGGATAGACAGGGGGGAGAACACTGAAGCTTTCTTT.

This clonotype was seen at least ten times. The chain recombines TRBV9 with TRBJ1-1; D ambiguous. V lost 6 bases to trimming and J lost 1 base, with 10 bases between them. The CDR3 has 13 residues. From germline, CDR1 is SGDLS and CDR2 YYNGEE. The CDR3 region has the DNA TGTGCCAGCACCGAGGAGGAGAACACTGAAGCTTTCTTT. Amino acid sequence: CASTEEENTEAFF.

This clonotype was recorded at least ten times. This rearrangement joins TRBV12-3 or TRBV12-4 to TRBJ2-1; 9 positions match TRBD2. This CDR3 has 18 residues. After removal of 7 bases from V and 3 bases from J, the junction contained 16 bases not matched to a gene. The chain's CDR3 is CASNVFGLAGEVYNEQFF. The CDR3 nucleotides read TGTGCCAGCAACGTTTTTGGATTAGCGGGAGAGGTCTACAATGAGCAGTTCTTC.

J is TRBJ2-3 and V is TRBV5-6; D not resolved. Trimming cost V 0 bases and J 5 bases, with 19 bases left between them. CDR1 is SGHDT, CDR2 YYEEEE, per germline. The CDR3 is 17 amino acids. This chain's CDR3 is CASSLASFLRRIDTQYF. The DNA for the CDR3 is TGTGCCAGCAGCTTGGCCTCTTTTCTACGGCGGATAGATACGCAGTATTTT.

This clonotype was seen a handful of times. The chain links TRBV19 to TRBJ2-5; D is perhaps TRBD1 (5 bases). The CDR3 totals 14 residues. Trimming removed 2 bases at V and 2 bases at J, with 9 bases between. From germline, CDR1 is LNHDA and CDR2 SQIVND (reference sequence). CDR3 region: CASSISPGQETQYF. CDR3 DNA: TGTGCCAGTAGTATATCACCAGGGCAAGAGACCCAGTACTTC.

There are many counts of this clonotype. The rearrangement uses TRBV9 and TRBJ2-2, with 10 bases aligning to TRBD2. Looked up from germline, CDR1 is SGDLS and CDR2 is YYNGEE. V was pared by 3 bases and J by 1 base, with 0 bases of the junction left unmatched. This CDR3 comprises 15 residues. CDR3 DNA: TGTGCCAGCAGCGCTAGCGGGGGGAACACCGGGGAGCTGTTTTTT. Translated, it gives CASSASGGNTGELFF.

This clonotype was counted many times. The chain couples TRBV18 to TRBJ1-6; the D is unclear. Deletions cut 1 base from V and 7 bases from J, with 14 bases between. Per the germline V gene, CDR1 is KGHSH and CDR2 is LQKENI. The CDR3 runs 16 residues. CDR3 nucleotides: TGTGCCAGCTCACCACTTGACCACCAAGGGAATTCACCCCTCCACTTT. Translation gives CASSPLDHQGNSPLHF.

This clonotype was counted between two and nine times. The chain couples TRBV27 to TRBJ2-7, with D tentatively TRBD1 (6 bases). The ends were cut back, 6 bases at V and 6 bases at J, with 24 bases in the middle. The CDR3 covers 16 residues. Germline values: CDR1 MNHEY, CDR2 SMNVEV (reference sequence). DNA of the CDR3: TGTGCCAGCAGACAAATCCTAAGCAGGGGCTCCGGCGAGCAGTACTTC. It translates to CASRQILSRGSGEQYF.

This clonotype came up many times. This chain links TRBV28 with TRBJ1-4; D is possibly TRBD1 (6 bases). The CDR3 loop spans 15 amino acids. From germline, CDR1 is MDHEN and CDR2 SYDVKM. Between the trimmed V and J ends, which lost 5 bases and 4 bases, there was a span of 14 bases. CDR3 loop: CASSTPGAVNEKLFF. CDR3 bases: TGTGCCAGCAGTACGCCAGGGGCCGTTAATGAAAAACTGTTTTTT.

In this sample, this clonotype turned up many times. The chain couples TRBV27 to TRBJ2-3; 7 bases are a match to TRBD2. Looked up from germline, CDR1 is MNHEY and CDR2 is SMNVEV (reference sequence). The CDR3 loop spans 15 amino acids. Germline trimming cut 5 bases from V and 2 bases from J; bases unmatched to any gene: 7. The CDR3 here is CASSIGAGVTDTQYF. As DNA, the CDR3 is TGTGCCAGCAGTATAGGGGCGGGAGTCACAGATACGCAGTATTTT.

The V gene is TRBV27, the J gene TRBJ2-7, with 9 bases that match TRBD1. After removal of 4 bases from V and 4 bases from J, the junction contained 8 bases not matched to a gene. Germline loops: CDR1 MNHEY, CDR2 SMNVEV (reference sequence). The CDR3 extends over 15 amino acids. The chain's CDR3 is CASSSGQGLLYEQYF. In nucleotides, the CDR3 is TGTGCCAGCAGTTCGGGACAGGGATTATTATACGAGCAGTACTTC.

This clonotype was seen at least ten times. The genes are TRBV2 and TRBJ2-3; D is tentatively TRBD1 or TRBD2 (5 bases each). The germline V and J ends were trimmed by 6 bases and 0 bases, with 10 bases remaining between them. The germline V gene encodes CDR1 SNHLY and CDR2 FYNNEI. This CDR3 comprises 14 residues. The CDR3 loop is CASRGDGSTDTQYF. In DNA, the CDR3 is TGTGCCAGCAGGGGGGACGGAAGCACAGATACGCAGTATTTT. Drawing the rest from reference TRBV2 and TRBJ2-3, the complete variable domain is EPEVTQTPSHQVTQMGQEVILRCVPISNHLYFYWYRQILGQKVEFLVSFYNNEISEKSEIFDDQFSVERPDGSNFTLKIRSTKLEDSAMYFCASRGDGSTDTQYFGPGTRLTVL.

This clonotype came up many times. The chain uses TRBV28 and TRBJ2-3; TRBD2 aligns across 7 bases. CDR3 length equals 13 residues. Germline values: CDR1 MDHEN, CDR2 SYDVKM. The junction had 9 bases not matched to a gene; V was cut back by 10 bases and J by 5 bases. As DNA, the CDR3 is TGTGCCACGTCTGGGGAGGGCAGAGATACGCAGTATTTT. Translating it yields CATSGEGRDTQYF.

This clonotype was counted ten times or more. J is TRBJ2-2 and V is TRBV12-3 or TRBV12-4; 8 bases match TRBD1. V was clipped by 6 bases and J by 6 bases; unmatched bases: 3. There are 13 residues in the CDR3. DNA of the CDR3: TGTGCCAGCAGCCCACAGGGGGCCGGGGAGCTGTTTTTT. Residues: CASSPQGAGELFF.

This clonotype was seen at least ten times. The V call is TRBV28, the J call TRBJ2-7; 8 nucleotides match TRBD2. The trim removed 6 bases at V and 3 bases at J, leaving 4 bases unmatched. The CDR3 length is 13 residues. Germline loops: CDR1 MDHEN, CDR2 SYDVKM. The CDR3 DNA is TGTGCCAGCAGCTCAACTAGCGGCTACGAGCAGTACTTC. Its protein is CASSSTSGYEQYF.

This clonotype was picked up many times. This chain joins TRBV28 and TRBJ2-7, with TRBD2 as a possible D gene (5 bases). V was pared by 4 bases and J by 0 bases, with 19 bases between. The CDR3 has 17 amino acids. Germline CDR1 is MDHEN and CDR2 is SYDVKM. CDR3 nucleotides: TGTGCCAGCAGTTCTTCCTTTGGACTCCTGACCTCCTACGAGCAGTACTTC. Protein product: CASSSSFGLLTSYEQYF. The whole variable domain, remainder taken from reference TRBV28 and TRBJ2-7, is DVKVTQSSRYLVKRTGEKVFLECVQDMDHENMFWYRQDPGLGLRLIYFSYDVKMKEKGDIPEGYSVSREKKERFSLILESASTNQTSMYLCASSSSFGLLTSYEQYFGPGTRLTVT.

The rearrangement joins TRBV7-2 to TRBJ1-1; D is perhaps TRBD1 (5 bases). V was clipped by 4 bases and J by 6 bases, with 9 bases between them. The V gene's germline CDR1 is SGHTA and CDR2 FQGNSA. CDR3 length: 12 residues. CDR3 in DNA: TGTGCCAGCAGCTGGGACCGTGCTGAAGCTTTCTTT. Translating it yields CASSWDRAEAFF.

This clonotype was observed many times. The chain employs TRBV7-9 and TRBJ2-7, with TRBD2 as a possible D gene (8 bases). The CDR3 has 15 residues. V lost 5 bases to trimming and J lost 3 bases, with 17 bases between them. From germline, CDR1 is SEHNR and CDR2 FQNEAQ (reference sequence). The CDR3 loop is CASSRGTAGDYEQYF. CDR3 nucleotides: TGTGCCAGCAGCCGCGGGACAGCGGGGGACTACGAGCAGTACTTC.

This clonotype showed up many times. The gene calls are TRBV11-2 and TRBJ2-1; D call uncertain. The V gene lost 2 bases and the J gene lost 3 bases, with 5 bases spanning the gap. Germline V CDR1 and CDR2: SGHAT, FQNNGV. The length of the CDR3 is 13 residues. The CDR3 sequence is CASSLTRYNEQFF. As DNA, the CDR3 is TGTGCCAGCAGCTTAACCCGCTACAATGAGCAGTTCTTC.

This clonotype has a count of ten or more. The chain recombines TRBV12-3 or TRBV12-4 with TRBJ2-7; tentative D call: TRBD2 (7 bases). This CDR3 has 13 residues. Trimming pared 8 bases from V and 6 bases from J, leaving 17 bases between. The CDR3: CASSGRGGGEQYF. CDR3 nucleotide sequence: TGTGCCAGCTCCGGAAGGGGGGGTGGCGAGCAGTACTTC.

This clonotype was counted at least ten times. V is TRBV27 and J is TRBJ1-1; no reliable D call. Trimming removed 2 bases from V and 8 bases from J, with 12 bases in between. Germline V gene lookup returns CDR1 MNHEY and CDR2 SMNVEV (reference sequence). The CDR3 runs to 13 residues. The CDR3 DNA follows: TGTGCCAGCAGTTTAAATGGGAAAACCGAAGCTTTCTTT. It encodes CASSLNGKTEAFF.

Many counts were recorded for this clonotype. The chain carries TRBV7-2 and TRBJ2-1, with TRBD2 as a possible D gene (5 bases). This CDR3 is 15 amino acids long. Looked up from germline, CDR1 is SGHTA and CDR2 is FQGNSA. Between the trimmed V and J ends, which lost 0 bases and 9 bases, there was a span of 15 bases. CDR3: CASSLAGNGDGEQFF. The CDR3 DNA is TGTGCCAGCAGCTTAGCCGGGAATGGAGACGGTGAGCAGTTCTTC.

This clonotype was observed a handful of times. The gene calls are TRBV6-1 and TRBJ1-2; 8 positions agree with TRBD1. In germline, CDR1 is MNHNS, CDR2 SASEGT. The length of the CDR3 is 15 residues. After removal of 6 bases from V and 4 bases from J, the junction contained 10 bases not matched to a gene. CDR3 amino acids: CASSLQTGAIYGYTF. For the CDR3, the DNA is TGTGCCAGCAGCCTCCAGACAGGGGCCATCTATGGCTACACCTTC.